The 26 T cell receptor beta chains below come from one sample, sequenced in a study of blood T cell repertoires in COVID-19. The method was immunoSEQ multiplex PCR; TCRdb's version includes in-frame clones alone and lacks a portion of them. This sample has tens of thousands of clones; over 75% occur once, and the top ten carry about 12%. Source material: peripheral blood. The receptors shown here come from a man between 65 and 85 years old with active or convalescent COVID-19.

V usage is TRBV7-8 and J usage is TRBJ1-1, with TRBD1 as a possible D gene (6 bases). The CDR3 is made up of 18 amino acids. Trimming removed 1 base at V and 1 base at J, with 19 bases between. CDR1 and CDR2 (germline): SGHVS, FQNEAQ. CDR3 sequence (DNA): TGTGCCAGCAGCTTAGGTATGATCGGACAGACTTCGAACACTGAAGCTTTCTTT. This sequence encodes CASSLGMIGQTSNTEAFF. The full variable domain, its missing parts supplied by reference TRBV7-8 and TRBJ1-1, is GAGVSQSPRYKVAKRGQDVALRCDPISGHVSLFWYQQALGQGPEFLTYFQNEAQLDKSGLPSDRFFAERPEGSVSTLKIQRTQQEDSAVYLCASSLGMIGQTSNTEAFFGQGTRLTVV.

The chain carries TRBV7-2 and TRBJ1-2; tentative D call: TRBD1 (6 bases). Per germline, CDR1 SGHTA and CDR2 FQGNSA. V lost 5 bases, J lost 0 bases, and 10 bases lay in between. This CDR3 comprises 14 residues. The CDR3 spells CASSPDRTNYGYTF. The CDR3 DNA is TGTGCCAGCAGCCCAGACAGGACTAACTATGGCTACACCTTC.

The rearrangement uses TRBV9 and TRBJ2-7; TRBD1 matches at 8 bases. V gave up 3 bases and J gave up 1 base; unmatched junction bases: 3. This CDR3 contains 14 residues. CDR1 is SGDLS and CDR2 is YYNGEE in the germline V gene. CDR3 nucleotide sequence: TGTGCCAGCAGCGGGCGACAGGGGTCCTACGAGCAGTACTTC. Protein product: CASSGRQGSYEQYF. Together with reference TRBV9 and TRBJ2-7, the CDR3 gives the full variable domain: DSGVTQTPKHLITATGQRVTLRCSPRSGDLSVYWYQQSLDQGLQFLIQYYNGEERAKGNILERFSAQQFPDLHSELNLSSLELGDSALYFCASSGRQGSYEQYFGPGTRLTVT.

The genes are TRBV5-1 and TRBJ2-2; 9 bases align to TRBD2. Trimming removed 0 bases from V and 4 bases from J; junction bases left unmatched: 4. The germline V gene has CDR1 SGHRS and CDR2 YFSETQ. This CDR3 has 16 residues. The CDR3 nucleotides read TGCGCCAGCAGCTTGGGCGCTAGCGGGATCACCGGGGAGCTGTTTTTT. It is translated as CASSLGASGITGELFF.

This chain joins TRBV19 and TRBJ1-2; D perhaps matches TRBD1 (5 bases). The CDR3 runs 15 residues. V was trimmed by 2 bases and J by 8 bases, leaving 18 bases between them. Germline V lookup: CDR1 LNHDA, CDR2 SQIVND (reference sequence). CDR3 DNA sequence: TGTGCCAGTAGTATACGTTTTGTGACAGAAAAGGGCTACACCTTC. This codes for CASSIRFVTEKGYTF.

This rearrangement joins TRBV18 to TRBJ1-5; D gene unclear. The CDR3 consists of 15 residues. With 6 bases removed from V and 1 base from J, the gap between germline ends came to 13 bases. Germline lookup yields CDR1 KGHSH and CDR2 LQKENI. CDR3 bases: TGTGCCAGCTCCCCAAGGGAGGGAAGCAATCAGCCCCAGCATTTT. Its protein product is CASSPREGSNQPQHF.

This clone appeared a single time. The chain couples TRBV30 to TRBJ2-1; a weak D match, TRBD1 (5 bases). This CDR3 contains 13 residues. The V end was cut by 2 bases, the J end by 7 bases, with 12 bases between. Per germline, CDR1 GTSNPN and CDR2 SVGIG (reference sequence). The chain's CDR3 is CAWSQLSGNEQFF. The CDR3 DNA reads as TGTGCCTGGAGTCAACTCTCAGGGAATGAGCAGTTCTTC. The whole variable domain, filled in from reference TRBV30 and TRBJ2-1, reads SQTIHQWPATLVQPVGSPLSLECTVEGTSNPNLYWYRQAAGRGLQLLFYSVGIGQISSEVPQNLSASRPQDRQFILSSKKLLLSDSGFYLCAWSQLSGNEQFFGPGTRLTVL.

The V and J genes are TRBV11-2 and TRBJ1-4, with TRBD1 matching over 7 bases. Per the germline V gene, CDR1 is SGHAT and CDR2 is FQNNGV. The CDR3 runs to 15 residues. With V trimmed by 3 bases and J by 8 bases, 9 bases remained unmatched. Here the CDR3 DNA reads TGTGCCAGCAGCTTTAGGGGGCGCCCAGAAGAAAAACTGTTTTTT. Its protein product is CASSFRGRPEEKLFF.

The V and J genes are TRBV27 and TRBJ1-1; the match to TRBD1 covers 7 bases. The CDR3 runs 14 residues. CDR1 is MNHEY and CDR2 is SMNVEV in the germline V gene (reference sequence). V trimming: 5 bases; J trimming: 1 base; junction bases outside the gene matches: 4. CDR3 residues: CASSRTGGNTEAFF. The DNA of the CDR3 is TGTGCCAGCAGTCGGACAGGCGGGAACACTGAAGCTTTCTTT.

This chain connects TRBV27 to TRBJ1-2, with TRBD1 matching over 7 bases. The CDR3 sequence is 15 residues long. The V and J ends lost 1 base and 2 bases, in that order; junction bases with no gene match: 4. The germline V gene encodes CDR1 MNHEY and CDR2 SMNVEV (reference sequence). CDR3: CASSLFPTGNYGYTF. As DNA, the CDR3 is TGTGCCAGCAGTTTATTCCCGACAGGGAACTATGGCTACACCTTC.

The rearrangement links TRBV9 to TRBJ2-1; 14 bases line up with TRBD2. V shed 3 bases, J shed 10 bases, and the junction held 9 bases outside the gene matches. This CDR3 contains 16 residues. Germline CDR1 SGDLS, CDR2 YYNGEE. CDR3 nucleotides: TGTGCCAGCAGCGAATCGACTAGCGGGGGGGTCCGGGAGCAGTTCTTC. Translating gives CASSESTSGGVREQFF.

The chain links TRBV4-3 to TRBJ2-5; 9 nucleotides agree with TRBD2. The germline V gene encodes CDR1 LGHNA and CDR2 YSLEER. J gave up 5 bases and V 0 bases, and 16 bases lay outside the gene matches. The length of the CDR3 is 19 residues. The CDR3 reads CASSQDPGLAGGPRETQYF. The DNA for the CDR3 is TGCGCCAGCAGCCAAGATCCCGGGTTGGCGGGGGGGCCCCGGGAGACCCAGTACTTC.

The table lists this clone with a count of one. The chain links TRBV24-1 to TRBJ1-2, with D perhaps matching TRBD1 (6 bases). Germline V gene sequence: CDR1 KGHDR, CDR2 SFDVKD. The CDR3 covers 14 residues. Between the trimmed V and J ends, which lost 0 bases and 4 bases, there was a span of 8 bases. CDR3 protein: CATSDLTGSYGYTF. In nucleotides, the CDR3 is TGTGCCACCAGTGATTTGACAGGGAGCTATGGCTACACCTTC.

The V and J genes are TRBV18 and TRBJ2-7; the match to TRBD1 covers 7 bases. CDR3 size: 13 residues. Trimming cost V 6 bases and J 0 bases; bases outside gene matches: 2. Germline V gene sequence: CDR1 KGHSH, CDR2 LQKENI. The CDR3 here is CASSTGYSYEQYF. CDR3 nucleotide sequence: TGTGCCAGCTCGACAGGGTACTCCTACGAGCAGTACTTC.

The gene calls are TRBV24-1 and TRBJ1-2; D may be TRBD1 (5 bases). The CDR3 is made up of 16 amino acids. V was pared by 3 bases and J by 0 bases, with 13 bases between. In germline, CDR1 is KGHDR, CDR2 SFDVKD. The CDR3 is CATSDQHAGTNYGYTF. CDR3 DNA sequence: TGTGCCACCAGTGATCAACATGCAGGGACTAACTATGGCTACACCTTC.

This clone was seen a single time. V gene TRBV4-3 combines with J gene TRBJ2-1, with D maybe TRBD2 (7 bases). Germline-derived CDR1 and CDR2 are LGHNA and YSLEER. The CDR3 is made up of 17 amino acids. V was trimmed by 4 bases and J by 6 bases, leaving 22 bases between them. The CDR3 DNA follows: TGCGCCAGCAGCCCGAAACCTGGCGGGGGCCCCGCCAATGAGCAGTTCTTC. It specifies CASSPKPGGGPANEQFF.

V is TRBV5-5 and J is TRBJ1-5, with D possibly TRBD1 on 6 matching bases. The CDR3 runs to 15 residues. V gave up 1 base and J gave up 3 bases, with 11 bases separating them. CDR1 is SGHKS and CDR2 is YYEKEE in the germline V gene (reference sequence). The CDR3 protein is CASSLFGQNNQPQHF. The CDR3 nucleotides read TGTGCCAGCAGCTTGTTCGGACAGAACAATCAGCCCCAGCATTTT.

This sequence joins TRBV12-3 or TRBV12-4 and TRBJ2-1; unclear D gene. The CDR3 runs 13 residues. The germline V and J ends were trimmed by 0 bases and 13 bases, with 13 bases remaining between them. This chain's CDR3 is CASSLAVLALQFF. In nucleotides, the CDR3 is TGTGCCAGCAGTTTAGCGGTCTTAGCCCTCCAGTTCTTC.

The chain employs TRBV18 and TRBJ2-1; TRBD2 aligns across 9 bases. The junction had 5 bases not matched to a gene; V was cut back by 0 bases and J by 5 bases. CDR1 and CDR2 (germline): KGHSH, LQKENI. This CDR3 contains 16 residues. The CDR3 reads CASSPPSGGDNNEQFF. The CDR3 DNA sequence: TGTGCCAGCTCACCACCTAGCGGGGGCGACAACAATGAGCAGTTCTTC.

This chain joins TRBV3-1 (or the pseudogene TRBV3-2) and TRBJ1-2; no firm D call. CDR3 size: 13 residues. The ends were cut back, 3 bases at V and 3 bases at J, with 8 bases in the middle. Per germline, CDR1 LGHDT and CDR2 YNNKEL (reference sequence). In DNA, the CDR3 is TGTGCCAGCAGCCACTCCGGAGACTATGGCTACACCTTC. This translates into CASSHSGDYGYTF.

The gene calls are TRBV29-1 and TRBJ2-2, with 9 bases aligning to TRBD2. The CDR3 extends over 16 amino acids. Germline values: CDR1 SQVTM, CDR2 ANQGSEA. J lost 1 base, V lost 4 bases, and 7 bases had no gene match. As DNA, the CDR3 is TGCAGCGTTGTGACTCGCGGGGGGGAGAACACCGGGGAGCTGTTTTTT. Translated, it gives CSVVTRGGENTGELFF.

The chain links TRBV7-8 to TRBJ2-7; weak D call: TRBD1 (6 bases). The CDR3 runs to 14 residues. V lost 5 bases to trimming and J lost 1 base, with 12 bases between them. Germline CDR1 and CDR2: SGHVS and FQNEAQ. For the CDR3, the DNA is TGTGCCAGCAGCCTGAGGACAGTTTCCTACGAGCAGTACTTC. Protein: CASSLRTVSYEQYF. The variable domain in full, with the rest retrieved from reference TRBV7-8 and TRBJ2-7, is GAGVSQSPRYKVAKRGQDVALRCDPISGHVSLFWYQQALGQGPEFLTYFQNEAQLDKSGLPSDRFFAERPEGSVSTLKIQRTQQEDSAVYLCASSLRTVSYEQYFGPGTRLTVT.

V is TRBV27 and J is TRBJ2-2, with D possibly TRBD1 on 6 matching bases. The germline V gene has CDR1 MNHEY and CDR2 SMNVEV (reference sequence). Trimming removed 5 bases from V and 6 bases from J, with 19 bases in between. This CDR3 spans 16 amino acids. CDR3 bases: TGTGCCAGCAGTATCCTAGACCAGGGGTTAGCCGGGGAGCTGTTTTTT. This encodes CASSILDQGLAGELFF.

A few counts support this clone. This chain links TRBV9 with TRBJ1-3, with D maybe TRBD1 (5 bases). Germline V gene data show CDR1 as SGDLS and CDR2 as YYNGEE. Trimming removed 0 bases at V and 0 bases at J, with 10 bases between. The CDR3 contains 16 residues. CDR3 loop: CASSVGGRSSGNTIYF. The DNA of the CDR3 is TGTGCCAGCAGCGTAGGGGGCAGGAGCTCTGGAAACACCATATATTTT.

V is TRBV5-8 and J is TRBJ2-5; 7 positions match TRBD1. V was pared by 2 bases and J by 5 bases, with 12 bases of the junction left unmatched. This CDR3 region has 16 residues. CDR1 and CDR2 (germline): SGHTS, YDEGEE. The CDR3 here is CASSLKRQGNEETQYF. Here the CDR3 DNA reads TGTGCCAGCAGCTTAAAAAGACAGGGAAACGAGGAGACCCAGTACTTC.

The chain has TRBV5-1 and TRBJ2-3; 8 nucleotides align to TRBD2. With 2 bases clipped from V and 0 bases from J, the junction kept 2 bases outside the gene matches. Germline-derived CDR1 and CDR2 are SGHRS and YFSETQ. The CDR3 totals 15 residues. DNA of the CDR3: TGCGCCAGCAGCTTAGCGGGGGCCAGCACAGATACGCAGTATTTT. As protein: CASSLAGASTDTQYF.